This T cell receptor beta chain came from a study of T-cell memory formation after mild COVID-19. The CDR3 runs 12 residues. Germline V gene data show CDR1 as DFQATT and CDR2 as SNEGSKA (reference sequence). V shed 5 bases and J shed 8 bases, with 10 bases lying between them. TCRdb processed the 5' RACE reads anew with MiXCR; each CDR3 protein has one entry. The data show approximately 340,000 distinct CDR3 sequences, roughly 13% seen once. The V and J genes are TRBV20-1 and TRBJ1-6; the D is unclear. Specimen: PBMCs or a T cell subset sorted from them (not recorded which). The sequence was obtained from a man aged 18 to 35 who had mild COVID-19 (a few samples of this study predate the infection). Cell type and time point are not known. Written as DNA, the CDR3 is TGCAGTGCTGCAAGGATGGATTCACCCCTCCACTTT. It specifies CSAARMDSPLHF.